A single sample gave rise to the 23 T cell receptor beta chains below, sequenced in a study of OX40 agonist ivuxolimab in advanced cancers. Using immunoSEQ multiplex PCR, the repertoire was profiled, and TCRdb retains in-frame clones only, with some absent. The data hold tens of thousands of clones, with 60% to 85% observed a single time. The sequencing used CD4+ or CD8+ T cells sorted from blood, collected in a trial of the OX40 agonist ivuxolimab. Receptor source: an adult with an advanced solid tumor such as melanoma, head and neck, liver or kidney cancer.

This chain connects TRBV13 to TRBJ1-3, with D hard to call. Deletions cut 8 bases from V and 0 bases from J, with 14 bases between. CDR1 is PRHDT, CDR2 FYEKMQ, per germline (reference sequence). This CDR3 comprises 15 residues. The CDR3, as DNA: TGTGCCAGCGGCCTCCAAGGGAACTCTGGAAACACCATATATTTT. Its translation: CASGLQGNSGNTIYF.

This chain joins TRBV6-6 and TRBJ2-5, with 8 bases identical to TRBD1. The J call may be in error: the DNA end matches TRBJ2-7 better. The CDR3 sequence is 14 residues long. Looked up from germline, CDR1 is MNHNY and CDR2 is SVGAGI (reference sequence). CDR3 nucleotide sequence: TGTGCCAGCAGCCAGACAGGGGCCCGCTCCGAGCAGTACTTC. It is translated as CASSQTGARSEQYF.

The CDR3 DNA reads TGTGCCTGGAGTAGACCAACTAACGGAGCCAAAAACATTCAGTACTTC. This encodes CAWSRPTNGAKNIQYF. The gene calls are TRBV30 and TRBJ2-4; D gene unclear. V lost 2 bases to trimming and J lost 0 bases, with 14 bases between them. The CDR3 spans 16 residues. CDR1 GTSNPN and CDR2 SVGIG come from the germline V gene (reference sequence).

In DNA form, the CDR3 reads TGCGCCAGCAGCCAAGATGCAGGGGGCAACTACAATGAGCAGTTCTTC. Translation: CASSQDAGGNYNEQFF. J is TRBJ2-1 and V is TRBV4-1; 8 bases align to TRBD1. The germline gives CDR1 MGHRA, CDR2 YSYEKL. The junction had 4 bases not matched to a gene; V was cut back by 0 bases and J by 3 bases. CDR3 length: 16 residues.

The J gene is TRBJ1-5, the V gene TRBV6-1; the D is unclear. The germline V and J ends were trimmed by 1 base and 0 bases, with 4 bases remaining between them. The CDR3 loop spans 14 amino acids. From germline, CDR1 is MNHNS and CDR2 SASEGT. This chain's CDR3 is CASSEVSSNQPQHF. The CDR3 DNA reads as TGTGCCAGCAGTGAAGTTAGTAGCAATCAGCCCCAGCATTTT.

V gene TRBV29-1 combines with J gene TRBJ1-5; TRBD1 matches at 10 bases. Germline loops: CDR1 SQVTM, CDR2 ANQGSEA. J was trimmed by 3 bases and V by 4 bases; bases with no gene match: 3. CDR3 length: 14 amino acids. CDR3 DNA: TGCAGCGTTGCCGGACAGGGGGACAATCAGCCCCAGCATTTT. It codes for CSVAGQGDNQPQHF.

The chain joins TRBV27 to TRBJ2-3; D remains unclear. This CDR3 region has 17 residues. From germline, CDR1 is MNHEY and CDR2 SMNVEV (reference sequence). The V gene lost 2 bases and the J gene lost 2 bases, with 17 bases spanning the gap. The CDR3 protein is CASSLQIGSSFTDTQYF. As DNA, the CDR3 is TGTGCCAGCAGTTTACAAATTGGGTCGTCATTCACAGATACGCAGTATTTT.

The chain employs TRBV7-3 and TRBJ2-7; TRBD1 matches 10 bases. Germline assignment: CDR1 SGHTA and CDR2 FQGTGA. V shed 4 bases, J shed 4 bases, and the junction held 16 bases outside the gene matches. There are 18 residues in the CDR3. The DNA of the CDR3 is TGTGCCAGCAGCTATACCCCCCATCCGGGGACAGGGGAATACGAGCAGTACTTC. Residues: CASSYTPHPGTGEYEQYF.

The chain recombines TRBV4-1 with TRBJ2-7, with 7 nucleotides matching TRBD1. Germline CDR1 MGHRA, CDR2 YSYEKL. The CDR3 spans 13 residues. With 4 bases clipped from V and 3 bases from J, the junction kept 3 bases outside the gene matches. CDR3 in DNA: TGCGCCAGCAGCCGGGGACAGAACTACGAGCAGTACTTC. It specifies CASSRGQNYEQYF.

The gene calls are TRBV5-1 and TRBJ1-1; D gene uncertain. The ends were cut back, 1 base at V and 4 bases at J, with 14 bases in the middle. This CDR3 region has 15 residues. Germline assignment: CDR1 SGHRS and CDR2 YFSETQ. CDR3 region: CASSLILGSATEAFF. The CDR3 nucleotides are TGCGCCAGCAGCTTGATCCTGGGGTCGGCCACTGAAGCTTTCTTT.

The chain is built from TRBV28 and TRBJ2-4; D gene unclear. The germline V and J ends were trimmed by 4 bases and 9 bases, with 13 bases remaining between them. The CDR3 length is 13 residues. Per germline, CDR1 MDHEN and CDR2 SYDVKM. The CDR3 DNA follows: TGTGCCAGCAGTTCCCCCAATGAATTCATTCAGTACTTC. It is translated as CASSSPNEFIQYF.

This clone was observed a few times. V gene TRBV5-1 combines with J gene TRBJ2-3; a possible D gene is TRBD1 (7 bases). Trimming shortened V by 4 bases and J by 8 bases, and 20 bases separated the two germline ends. The germline V gene encodes CDR1 SGHRS and CDR2 YFSETQ. The CDR3 is made up of 15 amino acids. CDR3 sequence (DNA): TGCGCCAGCAGCACCCAGGGGGAGGAAATAAGTACGCAGTATTTT. This codes for CASSTQGEEISTQYF.

The CDR3, as DNA: TGCAGCGTCGGTACCGGGACGGCGGCCTACGAGCAGTACTTC. This sequence encodes CSVGTGTAAYEQYF. This chain links TRBV29-1 with TRBJ2-7, with D perhaps matching TRBD1 or TRBD2 (5 bases each). CDR1 is SQVTM and CDR2 is ANQGSEA in the germline V gene. Trimming removed 6 bases at V and 2 bases at J, with 17 bases between. CDR3 size: 14 residues.

This clone is deemed medium-sized. The V and J genes are TRBV11-2 and TRBJ1-1, with D possibly TRBD1 on 5 matching bases. Trimming took off 3 bases at V and 5 bases at J, with 13 bases between the two ends. In germline, CDR1 is SGHAT, CDR2 FQNNGV. The CDR3 sequence is 14 residues long. CDR3 amino acids: CASSFPGGATEAFF. The CDR3 DNA follows: TGTGCCAGCAGCTTCCCCGGCGGGGCAACTGAAGCTTTCTTT.

The chain is built from TRBV18 and TRBJ2-7; TRBD2 matches 13 bases. Looked up from germline, CDR1 is KGHSH and CDR2 is LQKENI. Trimming cost V 2 bases and J 4 bases; bases outside gene matches: 14. The CDR3 consists of 19 residues. The CDR3 region is CASSPRAPGRTSGSYEQYF. The CDR3 DNA reads TGTGCCAGCTCACCAAGGGCCCCGGGCCGGACTAGCGGGAGTTACGAGCAGTACTTC.

This rearrangement joins TRBV5-5 to TRBJ1-2, with 8 bases aligning to TRBD1. Germline trimming cut 6 bases from V and 6 bases from J; bases unmatched to any gene: 19. This CDR3 has 17 amino acids. Germline CDR1 SGHKS, CDR2 YYEKEE (reference sequence). As DNA, the CDR3 is TGTGCCAGCAAGGGTGTTACCTTTCCGACAGGGGCCCATGGCTACACCTTC. Its translation is CASKGVTFPTGAHGYTF.

The table lists this clone with a few counts. The chain carries TRBV19 and TRBJ1-1, with TRBD1 matching 8 bases. The CDR3 is made up of 15 amino acids. Per the germline V gene, CDR1 is LNHDA and CDR2 is SQIVND (reference sequence). The ends lost 7 bases at V and 1 base at J; junction bases unmatched: 8. CDR3 region: CASKGSQGANTEAFF. The CDR3 nucleotides are TGTGCCAGTAAAGGTTCCCAGGGGGCGAACACTGAAGCTTTCTTT.

V is TRBV5-4 and J is TRBJ2-4; 11 bases are a match to TRBD1. CDR1 is SGHNT, CDR2 YYREEE, per germline (reference sequence). The CDR3 is 17 residues long. The V gene end was trimmed by 3 bases and the J gene end by 1 base; junction bases not matched to a gene: 6. The CDR3 nucleotides are TGTGCCAGCAGCTCCGGGACAGGGGGGAGGGCCAAAAACATTCAGTACTTC. It encodes CASSSGTGGRAKNIQYF. Together with reference TRBV5-4 and TRBJ2-4, the CDR3 gives the full variable domain: ETGVTQSPTHLIKTRGQQVTLRCSSQSGHNTVSWYQQALGQGPQFIFQYYREEENGRGNFPPRFSGLQFPNYSSELNVNALELDDSALYLCASSSGTGGRAKNIQYFGAGTRLSVL.

This clone was recorded a few times. The chain carries TRBV11-2 and TRBJ2-7; D is ambiguous. V was clipped by 5 bases and J by 3 bases, with 11 bases between them. The CDR3 is made up of 13 amino acids. Germline V gives CDR1 SGHAT, CDR2 FQNNGV. CDR3 nucleotide sequence: TGTGCCAGCAGCCCCATCAGGAGCTACGAGCAGTACTTC. Translating gives CASSPIRSYEQYF.

The rearrangement links TRBV7-3 to TRBJ2-1; TRBD1 agrees at 9 bases. J was trimmed by 7 bases and V by 6 bases; bases with no gene match: 4. Germline lookup yields CDR1 SGHTA and CDR2 FQGTGA. The CDR3 loop spans 13 amino acids. CDR3 coding DNA: TGTGCCAGCAGTCAGGACAGGGGAAATGAGCAGTTCTTC. This translates into CASSQDRGNEQFF. The full variable domain, in which reference TRBV7-3 and TRBJ2-1 provide the parts outside the CDR3, is GAGVSQTPSNKVTEKGKYVELRCDPISGHTALYWYRQSLGQGPEFLIYFQGTGAADDSGLPNDRFFAVRPEGSVSTLKIQRTERGDSAVYLCASSQDRGNEQFFGPGTRLTVL.

The V and J genes are TRBV6-5 and TRBJ1-4; perhaps TRBD1 as D (6 bases). Germline V gene lookup returns CDR1 MNHEY and CDR2 SVGAGI. V dropped 3 bases and J dropped 0 bases, with 11 bases sitting between them. The CDR3 runs 16 residues. The CDR3 loop is CASSYLAGATNEKLFF. For the CDR3, the DNA is TGTGCCAGCAGTTATTTGGCAGGGGCAACTAATGAAAAACTGTTTTTT.

Written as DNA, the CDR3 is TGTGCCAGCAGCTCAGGACTCGGTAATACGCAGTATTTT. Translating it yields CASSSGLGNTQYF. The V and J genes are TRBV11-2 and TRBJ2-3, with a possible D match to TRBD2 (5 bases). Trimming took off 4 bases at V and 7 bases at J, with 12 bases between the two ends. The CDR3 runs 13 residues. From germline, CDR1 is SGHAT and CDR2 FQNNGV. The variable domain in full, completed from reference TRBV11-2 and TRBJ2-3, reads EAGVAQSPRYKIIEKRQSVAFWCNPISGHATLYWYQQILGQGPKLLIQFQNNGVVDDSQLPKDRFSAERLKGVDSTLKIQPAKLEDSAVYLCASSSGLGNTQYFGPGTRLTVL.

The rearrangement uses TRBV6-5 and TRBJ1-4; 7 nucleotides agree with TRBD1. CDR1 is MNHEY, CDR2 SVGAGI, per germline. CDR3 length equals 15 residues. The V and J ends lost 2 bases and 8 bases, in that order; junction bases with no gene match: 8. Here the CDR3 reads CASSYGDRVHEKLFF. The CDR3 nucleotides read TGTGCCAGCAGTTACGGCGACAGGGTTCACGAAAAACTGTTTTTT.